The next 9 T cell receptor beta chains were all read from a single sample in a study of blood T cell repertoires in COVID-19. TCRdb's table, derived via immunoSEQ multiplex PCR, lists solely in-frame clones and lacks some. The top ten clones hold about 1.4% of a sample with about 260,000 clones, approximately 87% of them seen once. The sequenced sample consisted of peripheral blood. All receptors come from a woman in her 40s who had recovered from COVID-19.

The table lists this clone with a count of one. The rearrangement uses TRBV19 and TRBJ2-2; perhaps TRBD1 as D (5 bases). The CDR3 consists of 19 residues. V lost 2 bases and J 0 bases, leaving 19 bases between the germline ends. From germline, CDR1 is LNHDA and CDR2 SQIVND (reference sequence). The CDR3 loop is CASSILTIREQANTGELFF. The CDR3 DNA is TGTGCCAGTAGTATATTAACAATAAGAGAACAGGCGAACACCGGGGAGCTGTTTTTT.

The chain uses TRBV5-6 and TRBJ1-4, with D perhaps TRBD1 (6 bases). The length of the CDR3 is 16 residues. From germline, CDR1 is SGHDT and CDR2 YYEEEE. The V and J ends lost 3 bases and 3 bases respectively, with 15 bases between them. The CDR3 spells CASSSQTGHPNEKLFF. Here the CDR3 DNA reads TGTGCCAGCAGCTCACAAACGGGACACCCTAATGAAAAACTGTTTTTT.

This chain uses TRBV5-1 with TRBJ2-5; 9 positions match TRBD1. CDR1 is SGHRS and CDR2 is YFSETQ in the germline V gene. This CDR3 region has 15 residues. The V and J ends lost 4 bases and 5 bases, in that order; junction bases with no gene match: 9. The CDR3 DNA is TGCGCCAGCAGCCGGGACAGGGCCGGGTGGGAGACCCAGTACTTC. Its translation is CASSRDRAGWETQYF.

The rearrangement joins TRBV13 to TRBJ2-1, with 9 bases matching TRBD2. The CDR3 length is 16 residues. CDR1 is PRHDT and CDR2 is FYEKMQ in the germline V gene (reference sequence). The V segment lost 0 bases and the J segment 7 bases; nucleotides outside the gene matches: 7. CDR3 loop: CASSLGVAGGSNEQFF. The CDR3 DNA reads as TGTGCCAGCAGCTTAGGCGTGGCGGGGGGGTCGAATGAGCAGTTCTTC.

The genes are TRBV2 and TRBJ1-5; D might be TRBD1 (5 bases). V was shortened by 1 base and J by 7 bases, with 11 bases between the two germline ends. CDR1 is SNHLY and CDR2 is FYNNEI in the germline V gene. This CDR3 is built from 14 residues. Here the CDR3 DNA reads TGTGCCAGCAGTGAAGAGGGGAGGGAACAGCCCCAGCATTTT. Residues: CASSEEGREQPQHF.

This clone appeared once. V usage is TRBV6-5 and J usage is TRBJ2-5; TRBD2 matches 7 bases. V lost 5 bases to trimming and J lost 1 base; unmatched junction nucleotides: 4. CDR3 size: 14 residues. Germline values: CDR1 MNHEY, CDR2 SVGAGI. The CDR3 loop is CASSRAGVQETQYF. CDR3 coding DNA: TGTGCCAGCAGTAGGGCGGGGGTCCAAGAGACCCAGTACTTC.

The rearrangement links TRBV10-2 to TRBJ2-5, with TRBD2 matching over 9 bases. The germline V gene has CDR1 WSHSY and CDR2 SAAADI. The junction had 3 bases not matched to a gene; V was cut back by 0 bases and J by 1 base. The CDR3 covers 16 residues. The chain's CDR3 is CASSESGRGGQETQYF. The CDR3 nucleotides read TGCGCCAGCAGTGAGTCGGGGCGGGGGGGCCAAGAGACCCAGTACTTC.

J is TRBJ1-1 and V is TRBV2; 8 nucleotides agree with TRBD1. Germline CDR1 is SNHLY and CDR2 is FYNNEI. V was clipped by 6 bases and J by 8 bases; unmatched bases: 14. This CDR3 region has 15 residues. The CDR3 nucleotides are TGTGCCAGCAGGGATGGTCCCGGACAGGGAGCCGAAGCTTTCTTT. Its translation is CASRDGPGQGAEAFF. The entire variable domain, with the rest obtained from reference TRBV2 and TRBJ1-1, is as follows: EPEVTQTPSHQVTQMGQEVILRCVPISNHLYFYWYRQILGQKVEFLVSFYNNEISEKSEIFDDQFSVERPDGSNFTLKIRSTKLEDSAMYFCASRDGPGQGAEAFFGQGTRLTVV.

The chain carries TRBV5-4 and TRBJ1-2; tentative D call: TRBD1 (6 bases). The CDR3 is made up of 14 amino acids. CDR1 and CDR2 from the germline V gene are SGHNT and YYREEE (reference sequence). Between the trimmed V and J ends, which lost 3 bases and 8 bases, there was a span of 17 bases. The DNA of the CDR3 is TGTGCCAGCAGCTCGGGGGGGCCGATTGTCGGCTACACCTTC. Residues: CASSSGGPIVGYTF.